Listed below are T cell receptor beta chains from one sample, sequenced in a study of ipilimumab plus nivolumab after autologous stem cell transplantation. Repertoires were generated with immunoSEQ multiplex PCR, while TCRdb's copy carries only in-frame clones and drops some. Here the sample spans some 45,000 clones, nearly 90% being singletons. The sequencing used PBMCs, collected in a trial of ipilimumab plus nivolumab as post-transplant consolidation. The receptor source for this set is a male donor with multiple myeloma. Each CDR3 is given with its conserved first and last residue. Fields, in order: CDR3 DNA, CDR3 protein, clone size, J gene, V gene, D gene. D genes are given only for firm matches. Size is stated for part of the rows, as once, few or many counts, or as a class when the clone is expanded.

CDR3 DNA: TGCGCCAGCAGCTTGTCTCAGGGAGGGTTCTCCGAGCAGTACTTC; CDR3 protein: CASSLSQGGFSEQYF; clone size: NA; J gene: TRBJ2-7; V gene: TRBV5-1; D gene: TRBD2
CDR3 DNA: TGTGCCAGCAGCCGGTGGCGCGACTACGAGCAGTACTTC; CDR3 protein: CASSRWRDYEQYF; clone size: NA; J gene: TRBJ2-7; V gene: TRBV5-6; D gene: NA
CDR3 DNA: TGCGCCAGCAGCCAAGAACCGGGGGCGAACACCGGGGAGCTGTTTTTT; CDR3 protein: CASSQEPGANTGELFF; clone size: NA; J gene: TRBJ2-2; V gene: TRBV4-1; D gene: NA
CDR3 DNA: TGTGCCAGCAGCTTAGCTGGCAGCGGCTCCTACAATGAGCAGTTCTTC; CDR3 protein: CASSLAGSGSYNEQFF; clone size: NA; J gene: TRBJ2-1; V gene: TRBV7-2; D gene: NA
CDR3 DNA: TGTGCCAGCAGCCAAGTGATCCCCTACGAGCAGTACTTC; CDR3 protein: CASSQVIPYEQYF; clone size: NA; J gene: TRBJ2-7; V gene: TRBV14; D gene: NA
CDR3 DNA: TGCAGTGCTAGAGAATGGGACGAGCAGTACTTC; CDR3 protein: CSAREWDEQYF; clone size: NA; J gene: TRBJ2-7; V gene: TRBV20-1; D gene: NA
CDR3 DNA: TGCGCCAGCAGCTTGGGAGGCAGGGCGGGCACAGATACGCAGTATTTT; CDR3 protein: CASSLGGRAGTDTQYF; clone size: NA; J gene: TRBJ2-3; V gene: TRBV5-1; D gene: NA
CDR3 DNA: TGTGCCACCAGCAGAGTGCCAGGGGCGAAGTACTTC; CDR3 protein: CATSRVPGAKYF; clone size: once; J gene: TRBJ2-7; V gene: TRBV15; D gene: NA
CDR3 DNA: TGTGCCAGCAGTGAAGGGGAGGGACGGGCGTCTTTCTTT; CDR3 protein: CASSEGEGRASFF; clone size: NA; J gene: TRBJ1-1; V gene: TRBV2; D gene: NA
CDR3 DNA: TGTGCCAGCAGTCGGGACAGGGCCGAGACAGATACGCAGTATTTT; CDR3 protein: CASSRDRAETDTQYF; clone size: NA; J gene: TRBJ2-3; V gene: TRBV11-2; D gene: TRBD1
CDR3 DNA: TGTGCCAGCAGTCAGGGGGCGCTGGGAGAGACCCAGTACTTC; CDR3 protein: CASSQGALGETQYF; clone size: NA; J gene: TRBJ2-5; V gene: TRBV11-2; D gene: TRBD1
CDR3 DNA: TGTGCCAGCAGCGTAGGCCCGGGATCACCCCTCCACTTT; CDR3 protein: CASSVGPGSPLHF; clone size: once; J gene: TRBJ1-6; V gene: TRBV9; D gene: NA
CDR3 DNA: TGTGCCAGCGGCGGGACTAGCGGGGTAGGAGAGACCCAGTACTTC; CDR3 protein: CASGGTSGVGETQYF; clone size: NA; J gene: TRBJ2-5; V gene: TRBV6-1; D gene: TRBD2
CDR3 DNA: TGTGCCAGCAGCTATCAGGGACGGAACACTGAAGCTTTCTTT; CDR3 protein: CASSYQGRNTEAFF; clone size: NA; J gene: TRBJ1-1; V gene: TRBV6-1; D gene: NA
CDR3 DNA: TGTGCCAGCAGCGGGGACCCCAAAAACATTCAGTACTTC; CDR3 protein: CASSGDPKNIQYF; clone size: NA; J gene: TRBJ2-4; V gene: TRBV9; D gene: NA
CDR3 DNA: TGTGCCAGCAGTTACTCGTTTAGGAACACTGAAGCTTTCTTT; CDR3 protein: CASSYSFRNTEAFF; clone size: once; J gene: TRBJ1-1; V gene: TRBV6-5; D gene: NA
CDR3 DNA: TGTGCCAGCAGTCGGCAGCCGGGCTACGAGCAGTACTTC; CDR3 protein: CASSRQPGYEQYF; clone size: NA; J gene: TRBJ2-7; V gene: TRBV27; D gene: NA
CDR3 DNA: TGTGCCAGTAGAGGAAGAGAGACCCGGTACTTC; CDR3 protein: CASRGRETRYF; clone size: NA; J gene: TRBJ2-5; V gene: TRBV19; D gene: NA
CDR3 DNA: TGTGCCACCAGCACAGTTAGGAGGGGCGAGCAGTACTTC; CDR3 protein: CATSTVRRGEQYF; clone size: once; J gene: TRBJ2-7; V gene: TRBV15; D gene: NA
CDR3 DNA: TGTGCCAGCAGGGAGGCGGGTCTCAATGAGCAGTTCTTC; CDR3 protein: CASREAGLNEQFF; clone size: NA; J gene: TRBJ2-1; V gene: TRBV2; D gene: NA
CDR3 DNA: TGTGCCAGCAGTCTTACAGGGGGGAGCTCCTACGAGCAGTACTTC; CDR3 protein: CASSLTGGSSYEQYF; clone size: NA; J gene: TRBJ2-7; V gene: TRBV7-2; D gene: TRBD1
CDR3 DNA: TGTGCCAGCAGTTTACGGGGCAGGATTCTTGGGGCCAACGTCCTGACTTTC; CDR3 protein: CASSLRGRILGANVLTF; clone size: NA; J gene: TRBJ2-6; V gene: TRBV28; D gene: NA
CDR3 DNA: TGTGCCAGTAGTATCTGGCCTGCGTTGAACACTGAAGCTTTCTTT; CDR3 protein: CASSIWPALNTEAFF; clone size: NA; J gene: TRBJ1-1; V gene: TRBV19; D gene: NA
CDR3 DNA: TGTGCCAGCAAGATTACAGAAATAGATGAAGCTTTCTTT; CDR3 protein: CASKITEIDEAFF; clone size: NA; J gene: TRBJ1-1; V gene: TRBV6-6; D gene: NA
CDR3 DNA: TGCGCCAGCAGTGCTGACACTTGGGAGTTCGCGAATGAGCAGTTCTTC; CDR3 protein: CASSADTWEFANEQFF; clone size: NA; J gene: TRBJ2-1; V gene: TRBV10-1; D gene: NA
CDR3 DNA: TGTGCCAGTAGTGTCGCAGATACGCAGTATTTT; CDR3 protein: CASSVADTQYF; clone size: NA; J gene: TRBJ2-3; V gene: TRBV19; D gene: NA
CDR3 DNA: TGTGCCAGCAGCCCCCCCGGCAGGGGGGCGTACAATGAGCAGTTCTTC; CDR3 protein: CASSPPGRGAYNEQFF; clone size: NA; J gene: TRBJ2-1; V gene: TRBV4-2; D gene: NA
CDR3 DNA: TGTGCCACCTATCCCCAACAGGCGAGTGGCTACACCTTC; CDR3 protein: CATYPQQASGYTF; clone size: NA; J gene: TRBJ1-2; V gene: TRBV6-1; D gene: NA
CDR3 DNA: TGTGCCAGCAACAGGGCATTCTCCTACGAGCAGTACTTC; CDR3 protein: CASNRAFSYEQYF; clone size: NA; J gene: TRBJ2-7; V gene: TRBV6-5; D gene: NA
CDR3 DNA: TGTGCCAGCAGCTTAGGAGGGGCAGCCTACACCTTC; CDR3 protein: CASSLGGAAYTF; clone size: NA; J gene: TRBJ1-2; V gene: TRBV7-6; D gene: NA
CDR3 DNA: TGTGCCAGCGTTCTAGCGGGAGGGGCAGATACGCAGTATTTT; CDR3 protein: CASVLAGGADTQYF; clone size: NA; J gene: TRBJ2-3; V gene: TRBV25-1; D gene: TRBD2
CDR3 DNA: TGTGCCAGCAGTTGGGACAGGGGGAGAGCGGGAGCCTTGACCCAGTACTTC; CDR3 protein: CASSWDRGRAGALTQYF; clone size: NA; J gene: TRBJ2-5; V gene: TRBV28; D gene: TRBD1
CDR3 DNA: TGTGCCAGCAGTTTATCCGGGGGGATCGGGGAGCTGTTTTTT; CDR3 protein: CASSLSGGIGELFF; clone size: NA; J gene: TRBJ2-2; V gene: TRBV27; D gene: TRBD2
CDR3 DNA: TGCGCCAGCAGTGAGTCAGGGGCGGGAGTCTACGAGCAGTACTTC; CDR3 protein: CASSESGAGVYEQYF; clone size: NA; J gene: TRBJ2-7; V gene: TRBV10-1; D gene: TRBD2
CDR3 DNA: TGTGCCAGCTCACCCCGTATTAGCGGGGTAGCTGAGACCCAGTACTTC; CDR3 protein: CASSPRISGVAETQYF; clone size: once; J gene: TRBJ2-5; V gene: TRBV18; D gene: TRBD2
CDR3 DNA: TGTGCCAGCAGTGTGGCCCTGGGCACCGGGGAGCTGTTTTTT; CDR3 protein: CASSVALGTGELFF; clone size: NA; J gene: TRBJ2-2; V gene: TRBV6-4; D gene: NA
CDR3 DNA: TGTGCCAGCAGACAGGGGTTGGCCAAAAACATTCAGTACTTC; CDR3 protein: CASRQGLAKNIQYF; clone size: NA; J gene: TRBJ2-4; V gene: TRBV27; D gene: TRBD1
CDR3 DNA: TGTGCCAGTAGTATTGGGGGGGCGGGCTACAATGAGCAGTTCTTC; CDR3 protein: CASSIGGAGYNEQFF; clone size: NA; J gene: TRBJ2-1; V gene: TRBV19; D gene: NA
CDR3 DNA: TGTGCCAGCAGCGTAGCTAGCGCAAACTACTACGAGCAGTACTTC; CDR3 protein: CASSVASANYYEQYF; clone size: few; J gene: TRBJ2-7; V gene: TRBV9; D gene: NA
CDR3 DNA: TGTGCCAGCAGTACGGACAGTACCTATGGCTACACCTTC; CDR3 protein: CASSTDSTYGYTF; clone size: NA; J gene: TRBJ1-2; V gene: TRBV2; D gene: NA
CDR3 DNA: TGTGCCAGCAGCTTAGTTGCGGGGGCGGGGAATGAGCAGTTCTTC; CDR3 protein: CASSLVAGAGNEQFF; clone size: NA; J gene: TRBJ2-1; V gene: TRBV7-2; D gene: NA
CDR3 DNA: TGTGCCAGCAGTAAAAGGACCGAGAACACTGAAGCTTTCTTT; CDR3 protein: CASSKRTENTEAFF; clone size: NA; J gene: TRBJ1-1; V gene: TRBV5-5; D gene: NA
CDR3 DNA: TGTGCCAGCACTCGGAGGGGGGGAACTGAAGCTTTCTTT; CDR3 protein: CASTRRGGTEAFF; clone size: NA; J gene: TRBJ1-1; V gene: TRBV6-5; D gene: NA
CDR3 DNA: TGTGCCAGCAGTTTTCTTAGCGGAAGGGCAGACATTCAGTACTTC; CDR3 protein: CASSFLSGRADIQYF; clone size: NA; J gene: TRBJ2-4; V gene: TRBV27; D gene: NA
CDR3 DNA: TGTGCCAGCAGCCACAGAAGGGAGTACTCGGGAAACACCATATATTTT; CDR3 protein: CASSHRREYSGNTIYF; clone size: NA; J gene: TRBJ1-3; V gene: TRBV5-6; D gene: NA
CDR3 DNA: TGTGCCAGCAGCCAAGTGGCCGGGGGCGCCCTGGATACGCAGTATTTT; CDR3 protein: CASSQVAGGALDTQYF; clone size: once; J gene: TRBJ2-3; V gene: TRBV4-2; D gene: NA
CDR3 DNA: TGTGCCAGCAGTTTCATCGCCAGTAGCGGGAATGAGCAGTTCTTC; CDR3 protein: CASSFIASSGNEQFF; clone size: NA; J gene: TRBJ2-1; V gene: TRBV27; D gene: TRBD2
CDR3 DNA: TGCGCCAGCAGTTACGCGTCGAGCTCCTACAATGAGCAGTTCTTC; CDR3 protein: CASSYASSSYNEQFF; clone size: NA; J gene: TRBJ2-1; V gene: TRBV5-1; D gene: NA
CDR3 DNA: TGTGCCAGCAGCGTCGCCGGGACACCCTACAATGAGCAGTTCTTC; CDR3 protein: CASSVAGTPYNEQFF; clone size: NA; J gene: TRBJ2-1; V gene: TRBV9; D gene: NA
CDR3 DNA: TGCGCCAGCAGCCAAGGTCGGACAGGGAGGGTCACAGATACGCAGTATTTT; CDR3 protein: CASSQGRTGRVTDTQYF; clone size: NA; J gene: TRBJ2-3; V gene: TRBV4-1; D gene: NA
CDR3 DNA: TGTGCCTGGAACCATCTCGACAGTAACACTGAAGCTTTCTTT; CDR3 protein: CAWNHLDSNTEAFF; clone size: few; J gene: TRBJ1-1; V gene: TRBV30; D gene: NA
CDR3 DNA: TGTGCCAGCAGCTCCCTAGGGGGGCCCAGCAATGAGCAGTTCTTC; CDR3 protein: CASSSLGGPSNEQFF; clone size: few; J gene: TRBJ2-1; V gene: TRBV7-6; D gene: NA
CDR3 DNA: TGTGCCAGCTCCGACACACAGGGTTACGAGCAGTACTTC; CDR3 protein: CASSDTQGYEQYF; clone size: NA; J gene: TRBJ2-7; V gene: TRBV27; D gene: NA
CDR3 DNA: TGTGCCATCAGCCTGCCGACAGGAGCGAATGGCTACACCTTC; CDR3 protein: CAISLPTGANGYTF; clone size: NA; J gene: TRBJ1-2; V gene: TRBV10-3; D gene: NA